Sequencing of this T cell receptor beta chain was carried out in a study of CD8 T cells in Susac syndrome. On the study more broadly: Of the sequenced Susac syndrome patients, six had active disease and about 8 were in remission.

The authors reverse transcribed roughly 0.5 to 1 ug RNA with random hexamers. TCRdb called the immunoSEQ multiplex PCR reads again in MiXCR, with one record for every CDR3 protein. Of 150,000 to 200,000 distinct CDR3 sequences in the sample, 75% to 95% were seen once. V gave up 4 bases and J gave up 1 base, with 11 bases separating them. The V gene's germline CDR1 is LNHNV and CDR2 YYDKDF (reference sequence). This CDR3 contains 16 residues. The chain recombines TRBV15 with TRBJ2-6; no clear D. This receptor was taken from a human donor with Susac syndrome. Sequencing was performed on CD4+ T cells from PBMCs. The CDR3 sequence: CATSTPPLSGANVLTF. CDR3 coding DNA: TGTGCCACCAGCACTCCACCGTTGTCTGGGGCCAACGTCCTGACTTTC. Supplemented by reference TRBV15 and TRBJ2-6, the full variable domain reads DAMVIQNPRYQVTQFGKPVTLSCSQTLNHNVMYWYQQKSSQAPKLLFHYYDKDFNNEADTPDNFQSRRPNTSFCFLDIRSPGLGDTAMYLCATSTPPLSGANVLTFGAGSRLTVL.